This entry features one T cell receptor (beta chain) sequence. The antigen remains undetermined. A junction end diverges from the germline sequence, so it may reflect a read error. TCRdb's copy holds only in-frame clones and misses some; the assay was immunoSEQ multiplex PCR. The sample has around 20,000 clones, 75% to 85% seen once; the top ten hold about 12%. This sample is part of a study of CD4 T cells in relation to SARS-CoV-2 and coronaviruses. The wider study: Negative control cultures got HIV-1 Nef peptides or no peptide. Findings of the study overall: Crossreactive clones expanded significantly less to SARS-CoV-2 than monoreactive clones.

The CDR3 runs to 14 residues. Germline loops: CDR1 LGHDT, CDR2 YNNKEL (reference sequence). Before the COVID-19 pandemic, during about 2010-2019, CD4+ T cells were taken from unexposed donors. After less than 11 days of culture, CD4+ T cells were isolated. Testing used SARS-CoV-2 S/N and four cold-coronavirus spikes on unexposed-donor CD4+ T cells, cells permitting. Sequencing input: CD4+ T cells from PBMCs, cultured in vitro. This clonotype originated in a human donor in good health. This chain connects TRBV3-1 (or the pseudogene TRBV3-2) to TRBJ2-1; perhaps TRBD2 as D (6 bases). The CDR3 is CASRQAGSYNEQFF. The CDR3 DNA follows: TGTGCCAGCAGGCAAGCGGGCTCCTACAATGAGCAGTTCTTC.